This entry lists 6 T cell receptor beta chains sequenced from one sample in a study of T cell responses to AZD1222 COVID-19 vaccine. Sequencing used immunoSEQ multiplex PCR; TCRdb keeps in-frame clones, though not all of them. The sample includes over 110,000 clones, 85% to 90% seen only once; the top ten take roughly 1.7%. Sample: peripheral blood, taken 28 days after the second AZD1222 dose. The receptors here all came from an adult who received the AZD1222 COVID-19 vaccine.

The V and J genes are TRBV5-8 and TRBJ1-3; D is unclear. The CDR3 spans 16 residues. Germline CDR1 reads SGHTS; CDR2 reads YDEGEE. V lost 0 bases to trimming and J lost 0 bases, with 10 bases between them. The CDR3 loop is CASSLVRDLSGNTIYF. The CDR3 DNA reads TGTGCCAGCAGCTTGGTTAGAGACCTCTCTGGAAACACCATATATTTT.

The CDR3 sequence is CSVDEGGGPQHF. The CDR3 bases are TGCAGCGTTGATGAGGGAGGGGGGCCCCAGCATTTT. The J gene is TRBJ1-5, the V gene TRBV29-1, with D perhaps matching TRBD1 (6 bases). Deletions cut 3 bases from V and 9 bases from J, with 12 bases between. Germline V gene lookup returns CDR1 SQVTM and CDR2 ANQGSEA. The CDR3 sequence is 12 residues long. The full variable domain, with the rest looked up from reference TRBV29-1 and TRBJ1-5, is SAVISQKPSRDICQRGTSLTIQCQVDSQVTMMFWYRQQPGQSLTLIATANQGSEATYESGFVIDKFPISRPNLTFSTLTVSNMSPEDSSIYLCSVDEGGGPQHFGDGTRLSIL.

This chain joins TRBV10-3 and TRBJ1-2; perhaps TRBD1 as D (6 bases). Germline V gene data show CDR1 as ENHRY and CDR2 as SYGVKD. Trimming cost V 7 bases and J 8 bases, with 14 bases left between them. This CDR3 contains 12 residues. The CDR3 region is CAIKDSFGGYTF. In nucleotides, the CDR3 is TGTGCCATCAAGGACAGTTTTGGAGGCTACACCTTC.

The CDR3: CASSLTGTRGNNEQFF. CDR3 sequence (DNA): TGTGCCAGCAGCTTGACCGGGACTAGAGGAAACAATGAGCAGTTCTTC. The chain combines TRBV7-3 with TRBJ2-1; 8 bases agree with TRBD2. CDR1 and CDR2 (germline): SGHTA, FQGTGA. V gave up 3 bases and J gave up 5 bases; unmatched junction bases: 9. CDR3 length: 16 residues.

The chain carries TRBV19 and TRBJ1-3; D not resolved. V lost 6 bases and J 0 bases, leaving 12 bases between the germline ends. CDR1 and CDR2 from the germline V gene are LNHDA and SQIVND (reference sequence). This CDR3 spans 15 amino acids. The CDR3 DNA reads as TGTGCCAGTAGAAACCCAGGCTTCTCTGGAAACACCATATATTTT. Translation gives CASRNPGFSGNTIYF. Together with reference TRBV19 and TRBJ1-3, the CDR3 gives the full variable domain: DGGITQSPKYLFRKEGQNVTLSCEQNLNHDAMYWYRQDPGQGLRLIYYSQIVNDFQKGDIAEGYSVSREKKESFPLTVTSAQKNPTAFYLCASRNPGFSGNTIYFGEGSWLTVV.

The rearrangement links TRBV5-1 to TRBJ1-2; a possible D gene is TRBD1 (5 bases). Trimming left V 5 bases short and J 0 bases short, with 14 bases between. The CDR3 consists of 15 residues. Germline lookup yields CDR1 SGHRS and CDR2 YFSETQ. CDR3 bases: TGCGCCAGCAGGTTACAGCAGGGTTCTAACTATGGCTACACCTTC. This gives the protein CASRLQQGSNYGYTF.